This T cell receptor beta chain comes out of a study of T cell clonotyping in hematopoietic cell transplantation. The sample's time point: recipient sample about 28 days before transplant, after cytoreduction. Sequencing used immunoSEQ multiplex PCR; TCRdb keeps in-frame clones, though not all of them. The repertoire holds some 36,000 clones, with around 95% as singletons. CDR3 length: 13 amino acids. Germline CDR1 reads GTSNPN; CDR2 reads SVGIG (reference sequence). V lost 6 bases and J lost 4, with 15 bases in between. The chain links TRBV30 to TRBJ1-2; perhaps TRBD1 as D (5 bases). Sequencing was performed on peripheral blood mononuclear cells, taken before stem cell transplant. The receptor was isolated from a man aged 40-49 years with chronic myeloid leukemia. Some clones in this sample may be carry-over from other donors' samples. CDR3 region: CACGRQGFYGYTF. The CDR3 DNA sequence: TGTGCCTGTGGAAGGCAGGGCTTCTATGGCTACACCTTC.